The source of this TCR beta chain is a study of cytomegalovirus exposure and HLA in healthy donors. Study observations and caveats: According to reports, the classifier identified cytomegalovirus status with high specificity and sensitivity. Researchers catalogued roughly 150 TCR beta chains as cytomegalovirus-associated.

Concerning this clone itself: The antigen is unknown.

The PCR ran on 60 Vbeta and 13 Jbeta primers. In the study's own analysis: Tens of millions of unique TCR beta chains, some 10 million of them shared, were counted by a later analysis. Clones were sequenced by immunoSEQ multiplex PCR, and TCRdb holds only the in-frame ones, with some missing. Clone size and the V and J calls come from that table; the DNA yielded D and trimming. The sample yields roughly 200,000 clones, 79% seen once. This CDR3 region has 15 residues. Looked up from germline, CDR1 is WNHNN and CDR2 is SYGVQD (reference sequence). V was trimmed by 0 bases and J by 1 base, leaving 9 bases between them. This cohort consisted of healthy bone marrow donors.

The J gene is TRBJ2-5, the V gene TRBV10-1; no reliable D call. The sequence was collected from a girl aged 10 to 17 in good health and CMV-seropositive. The sequenced sample consisted of PBMCs. CDR3 DNA: TGCGCCAGCAGTGAGTCTTGGGCAGGCCAAGAGACCCAGTACTTC. This translates into CASSESWAGQETQYF.